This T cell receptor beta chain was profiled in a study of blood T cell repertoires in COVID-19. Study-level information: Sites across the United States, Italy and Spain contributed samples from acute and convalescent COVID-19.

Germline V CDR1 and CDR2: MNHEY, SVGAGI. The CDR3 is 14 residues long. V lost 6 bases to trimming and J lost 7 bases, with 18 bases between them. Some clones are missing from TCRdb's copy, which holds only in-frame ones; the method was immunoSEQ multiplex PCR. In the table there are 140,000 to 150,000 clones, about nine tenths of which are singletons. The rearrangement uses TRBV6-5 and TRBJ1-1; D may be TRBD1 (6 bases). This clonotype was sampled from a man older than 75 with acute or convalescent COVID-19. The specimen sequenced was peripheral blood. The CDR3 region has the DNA TGTGCCAGCAGCAAGGACAGATTCTCGGATGAAGCTTTCTTT. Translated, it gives CASSKDRFSDEAFF.